This TCR beta chain was obtained from a study of blood T cell repertoires in COVID-19. Repertoires were generated with immunoSEQ multiplex PCR, while TCRdb's copy carries only in-frame clones and drops some. The sample contains 90,000 to 120,000 clones, 75% to 95% of which appear only once. V lost 3 bases, J lost 3 bases, and 3 bases stayed unmatched. Germline loops: CDR1 SGHKS, CDR2 YYEKEE (reference sequence). The length of the CDR3 is 15 residues. The specimen was peripheral blood. The source of this sequence is a woman aged 25-40 years with acute or convalescent COVID-19. V is TRBV5-5 and J is TRBJ1-5, with 10 nucleotides matching TRBD1. CDR3 DNA sequence: TGTGCCAGCAGCTGGGGACAGGGGTTCAATCAGCCCCAGCATTTT. Its protein product is CASSWGQGFNQPQHF.